The T cell receptor beta chain described here comes from a study of T-cell reconstitution after alpha-beta-depleted transplantation in children. A library of TCRbeta sequences, prepared with unique molecular identifiers, was generated. TCRdb fed the PCR reads into MiXCR, producing one record per CDR3 protein. The sample yields some 530,000 distinct CDR3 sequences, around an eighth seen once. Germline-derived CDR1 and CDR2 are SGHAT and FQNNGV. The trim removed 1 base at V and 6 bases at J, leaving 8 bases unmatched. The CDR3 covers 18 residues. This clonotype was sampled from a human donor who donated a stem cell graft to a child with combined immunodeficiency. The chain is built from TRBV11-2 and TRBJ2-5; TRBD2 aligns across 16 bases. Sequenced material: PBMCs from the stem cell graft donor, taken from the stem cell graft. DNA for the CDR3: TGTGCCAGCAGCTTAGTTCTGGGACTAGCGGGAGGGGGAAAGACCCAGTACTTC. Translation gives CASSLVLGLAGGGKTQYF.